This T cell receptor (beta chain) was documented in a study of response to subunit inactivated influenza vaccine. This clonotype showed up many times. Its antigen is still unknown. CDR3 size: 15 residues. V trimming: 6 bases; J trimming: 5 bases; junction bases outside the gene matches: 12. Germline lookup yields CDR1 SGHRS and CDR2 YFSETQ. Broader study findings: Authors suggested that a seasonal influenza vaccination recruits few new T cells each time.

MiXCR, run by TCRdb on the RT-PCR reads, gives a single entry per CDR3 protein. Of roughly 790,000 distinct CDR3 sequences detected, 21% appear once; the ten largest clones hold about a tenth. This specimen was PBMCs from blood, taken about 5 days after vaccination. This chain links TRBV5-1 with TRBJ2-3, with 7 bases identical to TRBD2. The receptor comes from a man aged 45-65 years who received an inactivated influenza vaccine. The CDR3 sequence is CASTRASSGGDTQYF. The CDR3 bases are TGCGCCAGCACCCGGGCGTCTAGCGGCGGAGATACGCAGTATTTT. The whole variable domain, filled in from reference TRBV5-1 and TRBJ2-3, reads KAGVTQTPRYLIKTRGQQVTLSCSPISGHRSVSWYQQTPGQGLQFLFEYFSETQRNKGNFPGRFSGRQFSNSRSEMNVSTLELGDSALYLCASTRASSGGDTQYFGPGTRLTVL.